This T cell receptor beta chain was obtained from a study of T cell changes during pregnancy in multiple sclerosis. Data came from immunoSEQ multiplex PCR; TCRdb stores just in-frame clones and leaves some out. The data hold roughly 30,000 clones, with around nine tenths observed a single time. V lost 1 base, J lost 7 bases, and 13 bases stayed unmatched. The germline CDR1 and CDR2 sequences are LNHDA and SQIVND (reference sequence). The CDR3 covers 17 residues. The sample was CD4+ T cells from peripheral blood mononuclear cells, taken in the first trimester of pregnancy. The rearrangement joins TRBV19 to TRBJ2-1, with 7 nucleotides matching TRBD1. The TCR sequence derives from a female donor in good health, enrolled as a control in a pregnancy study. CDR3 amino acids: CASSIVGVRQGENEQFF. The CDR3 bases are TGTGCCAGTAGTATAGTCGGGGTTCGACAGGGTGAGAATGAGCAGTTCTTC.